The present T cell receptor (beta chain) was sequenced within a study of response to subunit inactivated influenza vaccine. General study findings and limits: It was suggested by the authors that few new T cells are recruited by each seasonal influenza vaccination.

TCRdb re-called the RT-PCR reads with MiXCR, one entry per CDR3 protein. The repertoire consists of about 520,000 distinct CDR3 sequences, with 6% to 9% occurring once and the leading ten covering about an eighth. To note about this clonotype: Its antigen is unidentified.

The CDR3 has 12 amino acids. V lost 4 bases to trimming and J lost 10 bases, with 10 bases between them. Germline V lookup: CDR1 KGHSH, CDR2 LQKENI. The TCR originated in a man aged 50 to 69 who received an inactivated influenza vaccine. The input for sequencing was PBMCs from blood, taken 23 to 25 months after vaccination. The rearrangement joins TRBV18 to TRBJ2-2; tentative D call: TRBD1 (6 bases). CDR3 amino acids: CASSRAGEELFF. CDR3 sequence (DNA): TGTGCCAGCTCACGGGCAGGGGAGGAGCTGTTTTTT.